Shown below are 20 T cell receptor beta chains from a single sample sequenced in a study of blood T cell repertoires in COVID-19. Clones were read by immunoSEQ multiplex PCR, and TCRdb kept only the in-frame ones, dropping some. Of 200,000 to 250,000 clones in the sample, approximately 82% were seen once. Sequenced material: peripheral blood. These receptors were obtained from a woman of 80 years or more with acute or convalescent COVID-19.

As DNA, the CDR3 is TGTGCCAGCAGCTTGAGACTATCAGATACGCAGTATTTT. Amino acids: CASSLRLSDTQYF. This rearrangement joins TRBV7-2 to TRBJ2-3; D may be TRBD2 (5 bases). Trimming removed 3 bases from V and 4 bases from J, with 8 bases in between. CDR3 length: 13 amino acids. From germline, CDR1 is SGHTA and CDR2 FQGNSA.

This chain uses TRBV28 with TRBJ1-1, with D unclear. V gave up 3 bases and J gave up 0 bases, with 8 bases separating them. The germline V gene encodes CDR1 MDHEN and CDR2 SYDVKM. The CDR3 is 14 residues long. CDR3 sequence: CASSLEQLNTEAFF. The DNA of the CDR3 is TGTGCCAGCAGTTTGGAACAGTTGAACACTGAAGCTTTCTTT.

The CDR3 is CASSLAQGASGIGVLYF. The CDR3 DNA sequence: TGTGCCAGCAGCTTAGCGCAGGGGGCCTCGGGCATCGGAGTTTTGTACTTC. V usage is TRBV7-9 and J usage is TRBJ2-7, with 8 positions matching TRBD1. The CDR3 runs to 17 residues. The trim removed 0 bases at V and 12 bases at J, leaving 19 bases unmatched. CDR1 is SEHNR and CDR2 is FQNEAQ in the germline V gene (reference sequence).

This clone was counted a single time. The chain has TRBV2 and TRBJ1-5; D remains ambiguous. From germline, CDR1 is SNHLY and CDR2 FYNNEI. V shed 6 bases and J shed 7 bases, with 13 bases lying between them. This CDR3 region has 13 residues. CDR3 residues: CASRFGVDQPQHF. Written as DNA, the CDR3 is TGTGCCAGCAGATTCGGGGTTGACCAGCCCCAGCATTTT. Full variable domain (outside the CDR3, taken from reference TRBV2 and TRBJ1-5): EPEVTQTPSHQVTQMGQEVILRCVPISNHLYFYWYRQILGQKVEFLVSFYNNEISEKSEIFDDQFSVERPDGSNFTLKIRSTKLEDSAMYFCASRFGVDQPQHFGDGTRLSIL.

The V and J genes are TRBV21-1 and TRBJ1-1; TRBD1 is the table's D call and was not checked against the DNA. TRBV21-1 has pseudogene status. The CDR3 is 17 amino acids. CDR3 DNA sequence: TGTGCCAGCAGCTTCCCGGGACAGGGGGCGCGGGACACTGAAGCTTTCTTT. It encodes CASSFPGQGARDTEAFF.

This chain's CDR3 is CASSYPGQGGQPQHF. In nucleotides, the CDR3 is TGTGCCAGCAGTTATCCCGGACAGGGAGGTCAGCCCCAGCATTTT. The chain uses TRBV6-2 or TRBV6-3 and TRBJ1-5, with TRBD1 matching over 8 bases. The CDR3 is 15 amino acids. From germline, CDR1 is MNHEY and CDR2 SVGEGT. Losses at the gene ends were 3 bases for V and 6 bases for J; bases not matched to a gene: 7.

This clone was recorded a few times. The CDR3 loop is CASSKGGSSNQPQHF. The CDR3 region has the DNA TGTGCCAGCAGCAAAGGAGGGTCGAGCAATCAGCCCCAGCATTTT. J is TRBJ1-5 and V is TRBV21-1. TRBV21-1 is assigned pseudogene status. The CDR3 has 15 residues.

The V call is TRBV6-5, the J call TRBJ1-4, with D hard to call. The V gene's germline CDR1 is MNHEY and CDR2 SVGAGI. V dropped 10 bases and J dropped 8 bases, with 17 bases sitting between them. The length of the CDR3 is 13 residues. The CDR3: CATKSPLAEKLFF. CDR3 bases: TGTGCCACCAAGAGTCCCCTAGCGGAAAAACTGTTTTTT.

The V gene is TRBV5-1, the J gene TRBJ1-2; 7 positions match TRBD1. The V and J ends lost 3 bases and 6 bases, in that order; junction bases with no gene match: 5. The V gene's germline CDR1 is SGHRS and CDR2 YFSETQ. The CDR3 length is 13 residues. CDR3 region: CASSSDRLNGYTF. In DNA form, the CDR3 reads TGCGCCAGCAGCTCGGACAGGCTAAATGGCTACACCTTC.

The chain employs TRBV19 and TRBJ1-5, with 8 bases identical to TRBD1. This CDR3 is 15 amino acids long. From germline, CDR1 is LNHDA and CDR2 SQIVND (reference sequence). With 1 base clipped from V and 4 bases from J, the junction kept 3 bases outside the gene matches. The CDR3: CASSIGTGRNQPQHF. The CDR3 bases are TGTGCCAGTAGTATAGGGACAGGGAGGAATCAGCCCCAGCATTTT.

This clone was observed a few times. The chain joins TRBV2 to TRBJ1-1; unclear D gene. CDR1 is SNHLY, CDR2 FYNNEI, per germline. The CDR3 is 15 amino acids. V shed 5 bases and J shed 1 base, with 14 bases lying between them. The CDR3 here is CASSSQGRANTEAFF. The CDR3 nucleotides are TGTGCCAGCAGTTCCCAAGGGAGGGCGAACACTGAAGCTTTCTTT.

This clone was detected a few times. CDR3 in amino acids: CASSPQGVGYGYTF. The CDR3 nucleotides read TGTGCCAGTAGTCCTCAGGGTGTCGGCTATGGCTACACCTTC. This sequence joins TRBV19 and TRBJ1-2; the D gene is possibly TRBD1 (5 bases). The CDR3 length is 14 residues. Trimming pared 5 bases from V and 4 bases from J, leaving 14 bases between. Germline V gene lookup returns CDR1 LNHDA and CDR2 SQIVND (reference sequence). The whole variable domain, remainder taken from reference TRBV19 and TRBJ1-2, is DGGITQSPKYLFRKEGQNVTLSCEQNLNHDAMYWYRQDPGQGLRLIYYSQIVNDFQKGDIAEGYSVSREKKESFPLTVTSAQKNPTAFYLCASSPQGVGYGYTFGSGTRLTVV.

The rearrangement uses TRBV4-2 and TRBJ2-5; TRBD1 agrees at 10 bases. With V trimmed by 3 bases and J by 5 bases, 6 bases remained unmatched. The CDR3 consists of 15 residues. CDR1 and CDR2 (germline): LGHNA, YNFKEQ. The CDR3 DNA is TGTGCCAGCAGCCAGACAGGGGGCATATTGGAGACCCAGTACTTC. As protein: CASSQTGGILETQYF.

The chain joins TRBV4-3 to TRBJ1-1; a possible D gene is TRBD1 (5 bases). The CDR3 contains 15 residues. In germline, CDR1 is LGHNA, CDR2 YSLEER. V was cut by 1 base and J by 7 bases, with 16 bases left in between. CDR3 protein: CASSQGGGDVNEAFF. In DNA, the CDR3 is TGCGCCAGCAGCCAAGGGGGCGGGGATGTTAATGAAGCTTTCTTT.

CDR3 in amino acids: CASSPTFRAAYGYTF. CDR3 in DNA: TGTGCCAGCAGCCCAACCTTCAGGGCGGCCTATGGCTACACCTTC. The J gene is TRBJ1-2, the V gene TRBV28; maybe TRBD1 (5 bases). The V and J ends lost 6 bases and 4 bases respectively, with 18 bases between them. CDR1 and CDR2 from the germline V gene are MDHEN and SYDVKM. The CDR3 runs 15 residues.

The chain joins TRBV7-9 to TRBJ2-7; D is perhaps TRBD2 (5 bases). Trimming cost V 5 bases and J 0 bases, with 17 bases left between them. The CDR3 covers 16 residues. From germline, CDR1 is SEHNR and CDR2 FQNEAQ (reference sequence). This chain's CDR3 is CASSTGSARSSYEQYF. The CDR3 DNA reads TGTGCCAGCAGCACCGGTAGCGCGAGGAGCTCCTACGAGCAGTACTTC.

This clone was found a few times. J is TRBJ1-3 and V is TRBV5-1; D uncertain. CDR1 and CDR2 (germline): SGHRS, YFSETQ. This CDR3 spans 15 amino acids. Deletions cut 0 bases from V and 0 bases from J, with 7 bases between. CDR3 nucleotides: TGCGCCAGCAGCTTGGTGGCAGACTCTGGAAACACCATATATTTT. It translates to CASSLVADSGNTIYF.

The V gene is TRBV12-5, the J gene TRBJ2-5; the match to TRBD1 covers 8 bases. The CDR3 spans 13 residues. Germline CDR1 and CDR2: LGHNT and FRNRAP. J gave up 3 bases and V 6 bases, and 3 bases lay outside the gene matches. The CDR3 sequence: CASGKTGEETQYF. DNA of the CDR3: TGTGCTAGTGGCAAGACAGGGGAAGAGACCCAGTACTTC.

V is TRBV4-2 and J is TRBJ1-4; D is ambiguous. The CDR3 consists of 16 residues. The ends were cut back, 0 bases at V and 6 bases at J, with 14 bases in the middle. CDR1 is LGHNA and CDR2 is YNFKEQ in the germline V gene. The CDR3: CASSQDPPGSYEKLFF. The CDR3 bases are TGTGCCAGCAGCCAAGATCCGCCCGGTAGTTATGAAAAACTGTTTTTT.

The chain is built from TRBV7-9 and TRBJ1-1; 9 bases match TRBD1. The germline V gene has CDR1 SEHNR and CDR2 FQNEAQ (reference sequence). CDR3 length equals 14 residues. V shed 5 bases, J shed 2 bases, and the junction held 3 bases outside the gene matches. The CDR3 loop reads CASSLQGANTEAFF. DNA for the CDR3: TGTGCCAGCAGCCTACAGGGGGCAAACACTGAAGCTTTCTTT.